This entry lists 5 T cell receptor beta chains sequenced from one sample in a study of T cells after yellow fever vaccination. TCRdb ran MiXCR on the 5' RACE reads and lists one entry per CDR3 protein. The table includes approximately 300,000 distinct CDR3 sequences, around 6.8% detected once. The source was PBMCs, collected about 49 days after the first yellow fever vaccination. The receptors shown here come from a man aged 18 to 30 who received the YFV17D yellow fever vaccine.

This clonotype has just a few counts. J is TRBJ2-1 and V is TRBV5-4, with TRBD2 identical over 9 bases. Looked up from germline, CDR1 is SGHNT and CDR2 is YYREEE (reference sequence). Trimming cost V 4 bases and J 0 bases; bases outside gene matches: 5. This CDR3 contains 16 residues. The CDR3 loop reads CASSSGGGASYNEQFF. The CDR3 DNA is TGTGCCAGCAGCAGCGGCGGGGGGGCCTCCTACAATGAGCAGTTCTTC.

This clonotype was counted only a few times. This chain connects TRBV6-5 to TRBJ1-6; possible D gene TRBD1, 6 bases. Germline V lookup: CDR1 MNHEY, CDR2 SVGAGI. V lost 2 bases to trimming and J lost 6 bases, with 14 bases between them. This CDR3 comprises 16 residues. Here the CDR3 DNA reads TGTGCCAGCAGTTACAGCGTGCCAGGGGCTAATTCACCCCTCCACTTT. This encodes CASSYSVPGANSPLHF.

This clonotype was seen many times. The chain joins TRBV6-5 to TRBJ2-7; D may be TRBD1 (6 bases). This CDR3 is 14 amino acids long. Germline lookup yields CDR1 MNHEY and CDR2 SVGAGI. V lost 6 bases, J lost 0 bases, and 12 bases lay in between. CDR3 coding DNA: TGTGCCAGCAGCCCCCAGGGGATCTCCTACGAGCAGTACTTC. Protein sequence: CASSPQGISYEQYF.

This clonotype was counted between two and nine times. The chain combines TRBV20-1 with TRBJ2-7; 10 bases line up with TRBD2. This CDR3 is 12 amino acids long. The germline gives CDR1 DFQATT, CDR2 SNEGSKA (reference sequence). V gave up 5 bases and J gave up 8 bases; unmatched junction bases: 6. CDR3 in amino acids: CSAVAGGLKQYV. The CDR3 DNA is TGCAGTGCTGTAGCGGGGGGTTTAAAGCAGTACGTC.

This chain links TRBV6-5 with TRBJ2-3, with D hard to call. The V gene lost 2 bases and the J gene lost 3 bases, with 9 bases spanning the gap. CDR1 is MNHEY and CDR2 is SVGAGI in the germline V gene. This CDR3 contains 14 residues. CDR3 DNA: TGTGCCAGCAGTTACGGGTGGGAAACAGATACGCAGTATTTT. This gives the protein CASSYGWETDTQYF.